This TCR beta chain originates from a study of T cell changes during pregnancy in multiple sclerosis. V was clipped by 4 bases and J by 7 bases, with 11 bases between them. CDR3 size: 13 residues. Germline V CDR1 and CDR2: SGHDN, FVKESK. Clones were read by immunoSEQ multiplex PCR, and TCRdb kept only the in-frame ones, dropping some. The sample shows tens of thousands of clones, under 95% of them seen only once. This receptor was taken from a female donor in good health, enrolled as a control in a pregnancy study. The specimen was peripheral blood, collected in the third trimester of pregnancy. The chain links TRBV14 to TRBJ2-1; tentatively, D is TRBD2 (6 bases). CDR3 amino acids: CASSPDGGNEQFF. The CDR3 DNA follows: TGTGCCAGCAGCCCCGACGGAGGGAATGAGCAGTTCTTC.